The entry that follows covers one T cell receptor (beta chain) sequence. Its antigen is as yet unknown. The repertoire was sequenced with immunoSEQ multiplex PCR; TCRdb's copy has only in-frame clones and lacks some. This sample has roughly 77,000 clones, with under 95% found just once. The data belong to a study of T cell responses to AZD1222 COVID-19 vaccine. The study, taken as a whole, reports: The CD4 TCRs associated with vaccination extended across spike and predominated at 160-218 and 743-854.

It was second doses at about 4 or about 12 weeks that were pooled. The junction had 6 bases not matched to a gene; V was cut back by 6 bases and J by 5 bases. Germline V gives CDR1 MNHNY, CDR2 SVGAGI (reference sequence). This CDR3 contains 13 residues. This TCR derives from an adult who received the AZD1222 COVID-19 vaccine. This material consisted of peripheral blood, taken 28 days after the second AZD1222 dose. The chain uses TRBV6-6 and TRBJ2-7, with 8 bases matching TRBD1. CDR3 sequence: CASSGQGSHEQYF. CDR3 nucleotide sequence: TGTGCCAGCAGCGGACAGGGTAGCCACGAGCAGTACTTC.